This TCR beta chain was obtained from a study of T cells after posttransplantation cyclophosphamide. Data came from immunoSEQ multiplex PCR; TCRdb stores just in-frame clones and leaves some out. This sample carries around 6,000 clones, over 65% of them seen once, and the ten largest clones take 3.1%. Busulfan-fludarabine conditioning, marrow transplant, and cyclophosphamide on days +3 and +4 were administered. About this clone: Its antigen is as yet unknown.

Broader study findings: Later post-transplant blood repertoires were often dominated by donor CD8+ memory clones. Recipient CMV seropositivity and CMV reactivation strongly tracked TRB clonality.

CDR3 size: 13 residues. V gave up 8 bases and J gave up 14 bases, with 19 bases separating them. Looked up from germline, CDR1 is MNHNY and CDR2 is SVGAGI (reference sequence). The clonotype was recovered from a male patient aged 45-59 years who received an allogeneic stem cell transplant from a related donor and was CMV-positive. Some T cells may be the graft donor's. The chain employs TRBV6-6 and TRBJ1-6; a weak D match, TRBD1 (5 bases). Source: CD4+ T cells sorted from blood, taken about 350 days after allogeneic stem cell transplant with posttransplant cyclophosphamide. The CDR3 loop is CASGTDSLQALHF. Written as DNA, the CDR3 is TGTGCCAGCGGGACTGACTCACTTCAAGCCCTCCACTTT.